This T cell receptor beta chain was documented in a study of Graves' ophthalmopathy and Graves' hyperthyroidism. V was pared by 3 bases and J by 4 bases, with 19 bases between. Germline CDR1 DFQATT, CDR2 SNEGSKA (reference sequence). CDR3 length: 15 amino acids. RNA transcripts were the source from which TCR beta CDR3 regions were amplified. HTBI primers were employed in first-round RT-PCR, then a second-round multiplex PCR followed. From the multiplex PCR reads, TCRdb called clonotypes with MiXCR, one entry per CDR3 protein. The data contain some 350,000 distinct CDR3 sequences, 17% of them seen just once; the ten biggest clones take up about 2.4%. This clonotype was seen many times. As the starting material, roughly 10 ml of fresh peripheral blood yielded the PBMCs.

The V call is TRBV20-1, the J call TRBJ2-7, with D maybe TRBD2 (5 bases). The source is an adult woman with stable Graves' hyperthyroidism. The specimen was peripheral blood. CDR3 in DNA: TGCAGTGCTAGTTCCGGGGAAAATTCCGCGTACGAGCAGTACTTC. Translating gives CSASSGENSAYEQYF.